The TCR beta chain described here comes from a study of shared clonotypes between healthy human individuals. At a deep level, the assay was run. The assay was immunoSEQ multiplex PCR, and TCRdb's table has in-frame clones only and misses some. This sample has under 2,500,000 clones, with approximately 96% found just once. Looked up from germline, CDR1 is MNHEY and CDR2 is SVGAGI. Trimming removed 6 bases from V and 6 bases from J, with 8 bases in between. This CDR3 spans 12 amino acids. The chain combines TRBV6-5 with TRBJ1-4; D call uncertain. The TCR comes from a young man in good health. What was sequenced was naive CD4+ T cells sorted from blood. The subset is: CD45RA+ positively selected. The chain's CDR3 is CASRAGDEKLFF. CDR3 coding DNA: TGTGCCAGCAGGGCCGGGGATGAAAAACTGTTTTTT.